A single sample is the source of the 17 T cell receptor beta chains below, sequenced in a study of identical twins. Using its own MiXCR run on the 5' RACE reads, TCRdb lists one record per CDR3 protein. The sample includes a few hundred thousand distinct CDR3 sequences, less than 20% of them seen just once. Sequencing was performed on naive T cells sorted from blood. The receptors derive from a man between 50 and 59 years old in good health.

The V and J genes are TRBV4-3 and TRBJ1-6; D unresolved. CDR1 LGHNA and CDR2 YSLEER come from the germline V gene. With 0 bases removed from V and 3 bases from J, the gap between germline ends came to 6 bases. This CDR3 is 15 amino acids long. The CDR3: CASSQDGLYNSPLHF. DNA of the CDR3: TGCGCCAGCAGCCAAGACGGACTCTATAATTCACCCCTCCACTTT.

Ten or more counts support this clonotype. The DNA of the CDR3 is TGTGCCATCCGGTGGAGCGGGGCTAGCACAGATACGCAGTATTTT. Translated, it gives CAIRWSGASTDTQYF. This chain links TRBV10-3 with TRBJ2-3, with 7 bases aligning to TRBD2. The germline V gene has CDR1 ENHRY and CDR2 SYGVKD. V was clipped by 8 bases and J by 0 bases; unmatched bases: 8. The CDR3 consists of 15 residues.

This clonotype was observed a handful of times. This sequence joins TRBV20-1 and TRBJ2-2; no clear D. Germline CDR1 and CDR2: DFQATT and SNEGSKA (reference sequence). The CDR3 covers 11 residues. The V gene lost 5 bases and the J gene lost 7 bases, with 8 bases spanning the gap. CDR3 residues: CSASDGGELFF. CDR3 bases: TGCAGTGCTTCGGACGGCGGGGAGCTGTTTTTT.

There are a few counts of this clonotype. This rearrangement joins TRBV20-1 to TRBJ2-1; maybe TRBD2 (6 bases). CDR1 DFQATT and CDR2 SNEGSKA come from the germline V gene (reference sequence). V was clipped by 5 bases and J by 5 bases, with 13 bases between them. The CDR3 is 13 residues long. The chain's CDR3 is CSAGPASDNEQFF. The DNA of the CDR3 is TGCAGTGCTGGCCCGGCTAGCGACAATGAGCAGTTCTTC.

This clonotype was seen at least ten times. The CDR3 nucleotides are TGTGCCAGCAGCTTTAACTCAGTCGAGCAGTACTTC. Its protein product is CASSFNSVEQYF. The rearrangement joins TRBV7-8 to TRBJ2-7, with no clear D. Looked up from germline, CDR1 is SGHVS and CDR2 is FQNEAQ. The CDR3 length is 12 residues. Trimming took off 3 bases at V and 6 bases at J, with 9 bases between the two ends.

The chain has TRBV7-6 and TRBJ2-1, with D maybe TRBD2 (6 bases). There are 15 residues in the CDR3. Looked up from germline, CDR1 is SGHVS and CDR2 is FNYEAQ. Trimming took off 6 bases at V and 6 bases at J, with 18 bases between the two ends. The CDR3 DNA sequence: TGTGCCAGCAGGCGGCATCCGGAGGGTCTCAATGAGCAGTTCTTC. It is translated as CASRRHPEGLNEQFF.

This clonotype was observed once. This chain joins TRBV28 and TRBJ1-5; possible D gene TRBD1, 6 bases. CDR3 length equals 16 residues. V dropped 6 bases and J dropped 5 bases, with 20 bases sitting between them. CDR1 and CDR2 from the germline V gene are MDHEN and SYDVKM. In DNA form, the CDR3 reads TGTGCCAGCAGCCGTAGCTGGGGGGCGCAGGATCAGCCCCAGCATTTT. This translates into CASSRSWGAQDQPQHF.

V gene TRBV6-2 or TRBV6-3 combines with J gene TRBJ1-1; TRBD1 matches 10 bases. With V trimmed by 2 bases and J by 5 bases, 5 bases remained unmatched. The CDR3 is 15 amino acids. Germline loops: CDR1 MNHEY, CDR2 SVGEGT. The CDR3 DNA sequence: TGTGCCAGCAGTTACGCGGGACAGGGGACAACTGAAGCTTTCTTT. Translated: CASSYAGQGTTEAFF.

This clonotype was seen a handful of times. CDR3 sequence reads: CSARVPGKAKNIQYF. CDR3 nucleotide sequence: TGCAGTGCTAGAGTCCCAGGGAAAGCCAAAAACATTCAGTACTTC. The chain is built from TRBV20-1 and TRBJ2-4; TRBD1 might be the D (5 bases). Germline loops: CDR1 DFQATT, CDR2 SNEGSKA (reference sequence). Trimming removed 1 base at V and 0 bases at J, with 10 bases between. This CDR3 is 15 amino acids long.

This clonotype was observed many times. The chain's CDR3 is CASSFGQGRYEQYF. For the CDR3, the DNA is TGTGCCAGCAGTTTTGGACAGGGGCGATACGAGCAGTACTTC. The chain uses TRBV12-3 or TRBV12-4 and TRBJ2-7, with TRBD1 identical over 9 bases. The trim removed 3 bases at V and 4 bases at J, leaving 4 bases unmatched. The CDR3 totals 14 residues.

This clonotype occurred many times. The chain carries TRBV21-1 and TRBJ1-6. TRBV21-1 counts as a pseudogene. This CDR3 has 13 residues. For the CDR3, the DNA is TGTGCCAGCAGCAAAGCGGCTGGGCTGCTCCTCCACTTT. Its translation: CASSKAAGLLLHF.

The CDR3: CASSLTGGAGGYEQYF. CDR3 sequence (DNA): TGTGCCAGCAGCTTAACAGGGGGCGCGGGGGGTTACGAGCAGTACTTC. The rearrangement joins TRBV7-6 to TRBJ2-7; maybe TRBD1 (9 bases). This CDR3 has 16 amino acids. Deletions cut 2 bases from V and 4 bases from J, with 18 bases between. CDR1 and CDR2 from the germline V gene are SGHVS and FNYEAQ. Based on the CDR3 plus reference TRBV7-6 and TRBJ2-7, the full variable domain is GAGVSQSPRYKVTKRGQDVALRCDPISGHVSLYWYRQALGQGPEFLTYFNYEAQQDKSGLPNDRFSAERPEGSISTLTIQRTEQRDSAMYRCASSLTGGAGGYEQYFGPGTRLTVT.

Written as DNA, the CDR3 is TGTGCCACCAGCAGAGATTTTGGGAAACCCTACGAGCAGTACTTC. Translation gives CATSRDFGKPYEQYF. The gene calls are TRBV15 and TRBJ2-7; D gene unclear. Germline V gives CDR1 LNHNV, CDR2 YYDKDF (reference sequence). V lost 0 bases to trimming and J lost 2 bases, with 11 bases between them. The CDR3 is made up of 15 amino acids.

This clonotype has a handful of counts. This sequence joins TRBV12-3 or TRBV12-4 and TRBJ2-7; 9 nucleotides align to TRBD2. The CDR3 has 19 residues. V gave up 1 base and J gave up 3 bases; unmatched junction bases: 16. The CDR3 here is CASSLEVAGARKVLYEQYF. CDR3 in DNA: TGTGCCAGCAGTTTAGAGGTAGCGGGAGCCCGGAAAGTTCTCTACGAGCAGTACTTC.

For the CDR3, the DNA is TGCAGCGCTTCGCGTTTTAATGAAGCTTTCTTT. Translating gives CSASRFNEAFF. This chain connects TRBV29-1 to TRBJ1-1; no definite D call. This CDR3 has 11 residues. Looked up from germline, CDR1 is SQVTM and CDR2 is ANQGSEA. Trimming shortened V by 7 bases and J by 7 bases, and 13 bases separated the two germline ends.

V is TRBV12-3 or TRBV12-4 and J is TRBJ2-1; D may be TRBD2 (6 bases). This CDR3 region has 16 residues. With 4 bases removed from V and 0 bases from J, the gap between germline ends came to 13 bases. DNA of the CDR3: TGTGCCAGCAGTTACTTGATCGGGGGCTCCTACAATGAGCAGTTCTTC. It codes for CASSYLIGGSYNEQFF.

Regarding this clonotype: It may be a read error: a sequence one base away is much more abundant. The rearrangement joins TRBV6-5 to TRBJ2-7, with 8 nucleotides matching TRBD2. The germline gives CDR1 MNHEY, CDR2 SVGAGI. CDR3 length: 14 residues. The V and J ends lost 10 bases and 0 bases, in that order; junction bases with no gene match: 8. As DNA, the CDR3 is TGTGCCAACAGGTTAGCGGGGCCCTCCTACGAGCAGTACTTC. The encoded protein is CANRLAGPSYEQYF.